The T cell receptor beta chain described here comes from a study of control samples from healthy donors and cancer patients (dated by TCRdb to 2019 to 2021). The CDR3 starts with the cysteine, ends with the phenylalanine, and has 14 residues. Only the CDR3 portion is preserved as DNA: 42 bases, with reading frame beginning at the first base. CDR1 and CDR2 are drawn from the germline V gene: KGHSH, LQKENI. Relative to germline, V is 5 bases shorter and J is 2 bases shorter, with 13 bases between their ends. Remarks on this clone: Its cognate antigen has yet to be identified. No base qualities exist here, and no much larger clone lies one base off it.

The library was made by the immunoSEQ multiplex PCR assay. TCRdb holds this immuneACCESS table with in-frame rearrangements only. Some clones are missing; in checked studies, unresolved V genes explain under half, and the rest has no known cause. In this sample the table shows under 85,000 clones, 75% to 85% of which occur a single time. Around 10% of the sample goes to the ten largest clones. Recombination linked TRBV18 to TRBJ2-7; perhaps TRBD2 is the D gene, with 5 bases matching. The receptor's source is a man aged 55-75 years with head and neck cancer. The material sequenced was PBMCs. The DNA is as follows: TGTGCCAGCTCAGGCGGGTCGCTGCCCTACGAGCAGTACTTC. The resulting protein is CASSGGSLPYEQYF. With all but the CDR3 taken from the reference TRBV18 and TRBJ2-7 genes, the full variable domain is: NAGVMQNPRHLVRRRGQEARLRCSPMKGHSHVYWYRQLPEEGLKFMVYLQKENIIDESGMPKERFSAEFPKEGPSILRIQQVVRGDSAAYFCASSGGSLPYEQYFGPGTRLTVT.